Listed below are T cell receptor beta chains from one sample, sequenced in a study of vaccination and CD4 T cells after COVID-19. MiXCR, applied by TCRdb to the PCR reads, yields one record per CDR3 protein. The table records some 18,000 distinct CDR3 sequences, approximately 28% of them present only once. The antigens of these receptors remain unknown. The material sequenced was cultured CD4+ T cells from blood. The receptors were gathered from a human donor with COVID-19. Each CDR3 is given without its conserved first and last residue. Fields, in order: J gene, clone size, V gene, CDR3 protein. Some rows have no size entry. The others give once, few or many, or a class for an expanded clone.

TRBJ2-3 few TRBV11-2 ASTRQGAGDTQY
TRBJ2-5 NA TRBV18 ASSLRTVQETQY
TRBJ1-1 few TRBV7-2 ASGKPNMNTEAF
TRBJ2-5 NA TRBV29-1 TMSRAGGLEGAQY
TRBJ2-1 once TRBV29-1 SARDRGRNEQF
TRBJ2-3 NA TRBV14 ASGHGGVGTDTQY
TRBJ1-4 medium-sized TRBV25-1 ASMIPENEKLF
TRBJ1-2 medium-sized TRBV6-1 ASREEGQGIRGYT
TRBJ2-3 NA TRBV11-1 ASSRSLRDTQY
TRBJ1-5 medium-sized TRBV29-1 SARDNYNQPQH
TRBJ1-5 few TRBV19 ASSGLSRGGNQPQH
TRBJ1-3 few TRBV6-5 ASSSRRGTGNTIY
TRBJ1-5 NA TRBV19 ASRPHGVGQPQH
TRBJ1-1 NA TRBV19 ASRLPGGIGNTEAF
TRBJ1-2 large TRBV18 ASSPRSDGYT
TRBJ2-1 NA TRBV10-2 ASIQRGGHEQF
TRBJ2-3 NA TRBV7-2 ASSSSGSTSTDTQY
TRBJ2-1 few TRBV4-2 ASSQVQGGAKNEQF
TRBJ2-3 NA TRBV6-1 ASSQIGGPTDTQY
TRBJ2-7 NA TRBV2 ASTGERGAPYEQY
TRBJ2-3 NA TRBV6-1 ASSPRQADTQY
TRBJ2-2 once TRBV19 ASSIVGRSDTGELF
TRBJ1-5 NA TRBV27 ASSLSPGEQPQH
TRBJ1-2 NA TRBV28 ASSLLGESLIGYT
TRBJ1-4 NA TRBV7-9 VSATNEKLF
TRBJ2-2 few TRBV7-2 ASSLGLGGRAGELF
TRBJ2-5 large TRBV20-1 SASRVGGFSGETQY
TRBJ2-3 NA TRBV7-6 ASSKTYSTDTQY
TRBJ2-7 NA TRBV6-5 ASSYRDRAYEQY
TRBJ2-2 NA TRBV15 ATSRDPTGELF
TRBJ2-3 NA TRBV7-9 ASSYDSFGDTQY
TRBJ1-1 NA TRBV29-1 SATPGQVGTEAF